This record covers a single TCR beta chain. This sample was taken from a study of blood T cell repertoires in COVID-19. Using immunoSEQ multiplex PCR, the repertoire was profiled, and TCRdb retains in-frame clones only, with some absent. Of 250,000 to 350,000 clones in the sample, approximately 90% are singletons; the top ten hold roughly 6.3%. The CDR3 is 14 residues long. Germline CDR1 SGDLS, CDR2 YYNGEE. The junction had 6 bases not matched to a gene; V was cut back by 5 bases and J by 4 bases. Material: peripheral blood. The sequence was obtained from a woman in her forties or fifties with COVID-19, enrolled during active disease. The gene calls are TRBV9 and TRBJ1-2; TRBD1 matches at 9 bases. The DNA for the CDR3 is TGTGCCAGCAGACAGGGGGCACCGCCCTATGGCTACACCTTC. Its protein product is CASRQGAPPYGYTF.